This TCR beta chain emerged from a study of T-cell memory formation after mild COVID-19. CDR1 is MNHEY and CDR2 is SVGEGT in the germline V gene. CDR3 length equals 12 residues. V lost 4 bases and J lost 6, with 10 bases in between. TCRdb independently ran MiXCR on the 5' RACE reads; one entry per CDR3 protein. The sample has around 390,000 distinct CDR3 sequences; roughly 15% are singletons. Material: PBMCs or a T cell subset sorted from them (not recorded which). The sequence derives from a young man who had mild COVID-19 (a few samples of this study predate the infection). Cell type and time point are not known. The chain employs TRBV6-2 or TRBV6-3 and TRBJ2-7; D is perhaps TRBD1 (6 bases). The chain's CDR3 is CASSFSGVEQYV. CDR3 bases: TGTGCCAGCAGTTTCTCAGGGGTCGAGCAGTACGTC.